The 8 T cell receptor beta chains below were found in one sample sequenced in a study of cytomegalovirus exposure and HLA in healthy donors. A multiplex PCR was run with 60 Vbeta primers and 13 Jbeta primers. Produced via immunoSEQ multiplex PCR; TCRdb's table is partial and in-frame only. This sample has roughly 100,000 clones, with approximately 85% found just once. The sample consisted of PBMCs. Source of these receptors: a man aged 25-40 years in good health and CMV-seronegative.

This clone was seen only a few times. The chain joins TRBV6-1 to TRBJ2-6, with D possibly TRBD1 on 6 matching bases. V was trimmed by 5 bases and J by 0 bases, leaving 8 bases between them. CDR1 is MNHNS and CDR2 is SASEGT in the germline V gene. The CDR3 length is 15 residues. The CDR3 bases are TGTGCCAGCAGTTTAGGGGGCTCTGGGGCCAACGTCCTGACTTTC. It specifies CASSLGGSGANVLTF.

J is TRBJ2-4 and V is TRBV7-8; 9 nucleotides agree with TRBD1. J gave up 0 bases and V 5 bases, and 8 bases lay outside the gene matches. Germline V CDR1 and CDR2: SGHVS, FQNEAQ. The CDR3 contains 17 residues. The CDR3 DNA is TGTGCCAGCAGCCACCGGGGACAGGGTTTAGCCAAAAACATTCAGTACTTC. It codes for CASSHRGQGLAKNIQYF. The complete variable domain, with remaining parts taken from reference TRBV7-8 and TRBJ2-4, reads GAGVSQSPRYKVAKRGQDVALRCDPISGHVSLFWYQQALGQGPEFLTYFQNEAQLDKSGLPSDRFFAERPEGSVSTLKIQRTQQEDSAVYLCASSHRGQGLAKNIQYFGAGTRLSVL.

This chain joins TRBV11-1 and TRBJ2-3, with TRBD2 matching 8 bases. V was clipped by 1 base and J by 0 bases; unmatched bases: 9. The germline V gene encodes CDR1 SGHAT and CDR2 FQDESV (reference sequence). The CDR3 totals 18 residues. The CDR3 bases are TGTGCCAGCAGCTTAGGTGTGGGACTAGTCGGGAGCACAGATACGCAGTATTTT. This codes for CASSLGVGLVGSTDTQYF. Based on the CDR3 plus reference TRBV11-1 and TRBJ2-3, the full variable domain is EAEVAQSPRYKITEKSQAVAFWCDPISGHATLYWYRQILGQGPELLVQFQDESVVDDSQLPKDRFSAERLKGVDSTLKIQPAELGDSAMYLCASSLGVGLVGSTDTQYFGPGTRLTVL.

The V gene is TRBV5-1, the J gene TRBJ1-1; D remains unclear. Germline assignment: CDR1 SGHRS and CDR2 YFSETQ. This CDR3 has 14 residues. V lost 0 bases and J 6 bases, leaving 12 bases between the germline ends. The CDR3 nucleotides read TGCGCCAGCAGCTTGGCCTTCACAGACCCTGAAGCTTTCTTT. Translating gives CASSLAFTDPEAFF.

This chain uses TRBV29-1 with TRBJ1-5; unclear D gene. In germline, CDR1 is SQVTM, CDR2 ANQGSEA. The CDR3 is 12 amino acids. With 6 bases removed from V and 6 bases from J, the gap between germline ends came to 12 bases. The CDR3 DNA reads as TGCAGCGTACGCGGGGTCGGTCAGCCCCAGCATTTT. As protein: CSVRGVGQPQHF.

The rearrangement links TRBV7-2 to TRBJ2-1; D gene uncertain. CDR3 size: 12 residues. V was trimmed by 5 bases and J by 4 bases, leaving 6 bases between them. Per germline, CDR1 SGHTA and CDR2 FQGNSA. The CDR3: CASSLRYNEQFF. CDR3 nucleotide sequence: TGTGCCAGCAGCCTCAGGTACAATGAGCAGTTCTTC.

V is TRBV4-1 and J is TRBJ2-7; unclear D gene. The germline gives CDR1 MGHRA, CDR2 YSYEKL. CDR3 length: 16 amino acids. The V and J ends lost 0 bases and 5 bases respectively, with 17 bases between them. The DNA for the CDR3 is TGCGCCAGCAGCCAAGATAGTAGGTACTACGCCCACGAGCAGTACTTC. Translating it yields CASSQDSRYYAHEQYF.

The V call is TRBV5-6, the J call TRBJ2-5; TRBD1 might be the D (7 bases). The CDR3 is made up of 14 amino acids. Germline CDR1 and CDR2: SGHDT and YYEEEE. V was pared by 4 bases and J by 2 bases, with 12 bases between. CDR3 nucleotides: TGTGCCAGCAGCATGACAGGGAGGCAAGAGACCCAGTACTTC. Encoded protein: CASSMTGRQETQYF.